This T cell receptor beta chain was retrieved from a study of blood T cell repertoires in COVID-19. Study summary: Researchers got acute and convalescent COVID-19 samples from the United States, Italy and Spain. The cDNA or gDNA used as material had been derived from T cells, B-cell-depleted T cells, or PBMCs.

J lost 6 bases, V lost 4 bases, and 5 bases had no gene match. Germline loops: CDR1 LNHDA, CDR2 SQIVND (reference sequence). This CDR3 region has 14 residues. How the authors handled the data: For nucleated cells, counts were estimated from reference gene primer amplification. Assay used: immunoSEQ multiplex PCR; TCRdb lists only in-frame clones, some missing. V, J and clone size reflect that table, while D and trimming were determined from the DNA. The table shows about 200,000 clones, with around nine tenths occurring only once. Recruited during active infection, patients (from Seattle) were subsequently followed longitudinally.

The sequenced sample consisted of peripheral blood. The chain carries TRBV19 and TRBJ2-4; TRBD2 agrees at 8 bases. The TCR sequence derives from a man aged 50-59 years with COVID-19, enrolled during active disease. The CDR3 spells CASSKAGAGNIQYF. The CDR3 nucleotides read TGTGCCAGTAGTAAAGCGGGGGCGGGAAACATTCAGTACTTC.